Listed here are 8 T cell receptor beta chains from one sample, sequenced in a study of monozygotic twins with inflammatory bowel disease. TCRdb reprocessed the 5' RACE reads and keeps a single row for each CDR3 protein, giving no DNA. This listing includes roughly 160,000 distinct CDR3 sequences. The sequenced material came from blood. These receptors were taken from a human donor with ulcerative colitis or Crohn's disease, or a healthy co-twin of an affected twin (not recorded which).

This chain connects TRBV4-1 to TRBJ2-7. In germline, CDR1 is MGHRA, CDR2 YSYEKL. This CDR3 contains 14 residues. The CDR3 loop reads CASSQDDGPYEQYF.

The chain recombines TRBV7-2 with TRBJ1-5; with no DNA, the TCRdb D assignment of TRBD1 cannot be verified. CDR1 is SGHTA, CDR2 FQGNSA, per germline. The CDR3 sequence is 16 residues long. The CDR3 reads CASSLYGGRLGQPQHF.

This chain joins TRBV7-8 and TRBJ2-7; TCRdb outputs TRBD1, but without DNA this stays unchecked. Germline V gives CDR1 SGHVS, CDR2 FQNEAQ. This CDR3 spans 15 amino acids. The CDR3: CASSRGQGDTYEQYF. The full variable domain, its missing parts supplied by reference TRBV7-8 and TRBJ2-7, is GAGVSQSPRYKVAKRGQDVALRCDPISGHVSLFWYQQALGQGPEFLTYFQNEAQLDKSGLPSDRFFAERPEGSVSTLKIQRTQQEDSAVYLCASSRGQGDTYEQYFGPGTRLTVT.

The gene calls are TRBV4-1 and TRBJ2-7; TCRdb lists TRBD2, though no DNA is available to test this call. CDR1 is MGHRA and CDR2 is YSYEKL in the germline V gene. The CDR3 sequence is 17 residues long. The CDR3 reads CASSQEGLAGGTGEQYF.

V gene TRBV5-1 combines with J gene TRBJ2-2. The germline V gene encodes CDR1 SGHRS and CDR2 YFSETQ. CDR3 length equals 16 residues. CDR3 region: CASSLVAGPDTGELFF.

This chain connects TRBV4-3 to TRBJ2-6; with no DNA, the TCRdb D assignment of TRBD2 cannot be verified. The V gene's germline CDR1 is LGHNA and CDR2 YSLEER. The CDR3 runs 16 residues. The chain's CDR3 is CASSLGGRSGANVLTF.

V usage is TRBV7-7 and J usage is TRBJ2-1; TCRdb selects TRBD2, and the lack of DNA leaves this call unchecked. The CDR3 has 15 amino acids. CDR1 is SSHAT and CDR2 is FNYEAQ in the germline V gene (reference sequence). The CDR3 loop is CASSSSASTGDEQFF.

J is TRBJ2-7 and V is TRBV5-1; absent DNA, TCRdb's TRBD2 call cannot be checked. The CDR3 totals 15 residues. Germline loops: CDR1 SGHRS, CDR2 YFSETQ. The CDR3 sequence: CASSLANGGEDEQYF. Full variable domain (outside the CDR3, taken from reference TRBV5-1 and TRBJ2-7): KAGVTQTPRYLIKTRGQQVTLSCSPISGHRSVSWYQQTPGQGLQFLFEYFSETQRNKGNFPGRFSGRQFSNSRSEMNVSTLELGDSALYLCASSLANGGEDEQYFGPGTRLTVT.